One sample yielded the 18 T cell receptor beta chains listed below, sequenced in a study of response to subunit inactivated influenza vaccine. From the RT-PCR reads, TCRdb called clonotypes with MiXCR, one entry per CDR3 protein. The table shows 800,000 to 1,000,000 distinct CDR3 sequences, with approximately 22% occurring only once. The sequencing here drew on PBMCs from blood, taken around 5 days after vaccination. The source is a man aged 45-65 years who received an inactivated influenza vaccine.

This clonotype has a handful of counts. The chain couples TRBV6-1 to TRBJ1-5; a possible D gene is TRBD1 (6 bases). This CDR3 has 13 amino acids. Germline assignment: CDR1 MNHNS and CDR2 SASEGT. The V end lost 6 bases, the J end lost 7 bases, and 13 bases lay between the germline ends. The CDR3 DNA reads TGTGCCAGCAGAAAGGGCAGGGGACAGCCCCAGCATTTT. This translates into CASRKGRGQPQHF.

This clonotype was picked up a small number of times. The V gene is TRBV3-1, the J gene TRBJ1-2; 11 bases line up with TRBD1. Germline V gives CDR1 LGHDT, CDR2 YNNKEL (reference sequence). The CDR3 consists of 14 residues. Losses at the gene ends were 4 bases for V and 8 bases for J; bases not matched to a gene: 6. CDR3: CASSPVRTGGGYTF. The CDR3 bases are TGTGCCAGCAGCCCAGTGCGGACAGGGGGCGGCTACACCTTC.

The rearrangement links TRBV20-1 to TRBJ2-6; D not resolved. Germline CDR1 is DFQATT and CDR2 is SNEGSKA (reference sequence). The CDR3 has 15 residues. Trimming took 3 bases from V and 0 from J, leaving 9 bases between them. The CDR3 region has the DNA TGCAGTGCTAGGACGGGTAGCTCTGGGGCCAACGTCCTGACTTTC. It is translated as CSARTGSSGANVLTF.

This clonotype was counted only a few times. This rearrangement joins TRBV7-9 to TRBJ2-5; D may match TRBD1 or TRBD2 (6 bases each). Trimming left V 5 bases short and J 1 base short, with 14 bases between. The CDR3 contains 15 residues. From germline, CDR1 is SEHNR and CDR2 FQNEAQ (reference sequence). The CDR3 DNA reads as TGTGCCAGCAGCATGAACAGGGACTTCCAAGAGACCCAGTACTTC. Its protein is CASSMNRDFQETQYF.

This chain uses TRBV28 with TRBJ2-1; the D call may be TRBD1 or TRBD2 (5 bases each). V dropped 7 bases and J dropped 5 bases, with 18 bases sitting between them. The length of the CDR3 is 15 residues. Per germline, CDR1 MDHEN and CDR2 SYDVKM. CDR3: CASKGRGSADNEQFF. The DNA of the CDR3 is TGTGCCAGCAAGGGTAGGGGTAGCGCCGACAATGAGCAGTTCTTC. Filled out from reference TRBV28 and TRBJ2-1, the complete variable domain reads DVKVTQSSRYLVKRTGEKVFLECVQDMDHENMFWYRQDPGLGLRLIYFSYDVKMKEKGDIPEGYSVSREKKERFSLILESASTNQTSMYLCASKGRGSADNEQFFGPGTRLTVL.

In nucleotides, the CDR3 is TGCAGTGCTAGCCTGACAGGGAGGGGTGAAAAACTGTTTTTT. Translation: CSASLTGRGEKLFF. J is TRBJ1-4 and V is TRBV20-1; 7 bases are a match to TRBD1. The CDR3 totals 14 residues. V was pared by 3 bases and J by 7 bases, with 8 bases of the junction left unmatched. Germline-derived CDR1 and CDR2 are DFQATT and SNEGSKA (reference sequence).

The chain links TRBV7-9 to TRBJ2-5; no definite D call. Germline V gene lookup returns CDR1 SEHNR and CDR2 FQNEAQ (reference sequence). This CDR3 region has 12 residues. V lost 7 bases and J lost 2, with 8 bases in between. The CDR3 protein is CASNDGQETQYF. The CDR3 DNA follows: TGTGCCAGCAACGACGGTCAAGAGACCCAGTACTTC.

The chain combines TRBV18 with TRBJ2-1, with a weak D call TRBD2 (6 bases). Trimming left V 5 bases short and J 4 bases short, with 21 bases between. CDR1 is KGHSH and CDR2 is LQKENI in the germline V gene. The CDR3 has 17 residues. CDR3 bases: TGTGCCAGCTCAGCCGGGGGAGGAGGTCCCCTGTACAATGAGCAGTTCTTC. Its protein is CASSAGGGGPLYNEQFF.

The CDR3 region has the DNA TGTGCCAGCAGGGGACTCTTAGGGAACACTGAAGCTTTCTTT. Translating it yields CASRGLLGNTEAFF. The chain combines TRBV12-3 or TRBV12-4 with TRBJ1-1, with D perhaps matching TRBD1 (5 bases). Trimming cost V 6 bases and J 1 base, with 12 bases left between them. CDR3 length: 14 amino acids.

The chain recombines TRBV12-3 or TRBV12-4 with TRBJ1-1; D not certain. The CDR3 runs 14 residues. Trimming removed 4 bases at V and 5 bases at J, with 14 bases between. The CDR3 bases are TGTGCCAGCAGTTGGAATGGCGGAGGGACTGAAGCTTTCTTT. The encoded protein is CASSWNGGGTEAFF.

This clonotype has at least ten counts. V usage is TRBV12-3 or TRBV12-4 and J usage is TRBJ1-2; D not certain. The CDR3 is made up of 13 amino acids. Trimming took 6 bases from V and 2 from J, leaving 10 bases between them. CDR3 in amino acids: CASRSGPNYGYTF. As DNA, the CDR3 is TGTGCCAGCAGGTCCGGGCCAAACTATGGCTACACCTTC.

This chain connects TRBV6-6 to TRBJ1-2, with D perhaps TRBD1 (6 bases). The germline V gene has CDR1 MNHNY and CDR2 SVGAGI (reference sequence). The CDR3 loop spans 13 amino acids. The ends were cut back, 8 bases at V and 4 bases at J, with 14 bases in the middle. The CDR3 here is CASGAGVLYGYTF. The CDR3, as DNA: TGTGCCAGCGGGGCAGGGGTCCTCTATGGCTACACCTTC.

The sample holds a few counts of this clonotype. V usage is TRBV12-3 or TRBV12-4 and J usage is TRBJ1-2; D is ambiguous. V was trimmed by 6 bases and J by 4 bases, leaving 12 bases between them. CDR3 length: 13 amino acids. CDR3 sequence reads: CASSPRVAYGYTF. In DNA form, the CDR3 reads TGTGCCAGCAGCCCTCGGGTGGCCTATGGCTACACCTTC.

This clonotype appeared a few times. The chain joins TRBV6-5 to TRBJ2-1; 8 nucleotides match TRBD2. Germline CDR1 reads MNHEY; CDR2 reads SVGAGI. Trimming removed 4 bases from V and 9 bases from J; junction bases left unmatched: 11. This CDR3 is 15 amino acids long. In nucleotides, the CDR3 is TGTGCCAGCAGTTCCAGCAGGGGAAGCGGGGGTGAGCAGTTCTTC. It encodes CASSSSRGSGGEQFF.

This clonotype was detected only a few times. The rearrangement joins TRBV10-2 to TRBJ2-1; D remains ambiguous. CDR1 WSHSY and CDR2 SAAADI come from the germline V gene. CDR3 size: 17 residues. Trimming removed 1 base at V and 2 bases at J, with 15 bases between. CDR3 coding DNA: TGCGCCAGCAGTGAGTTAAGGGTTTGGAGCCCCTACAATGAGCAGTTCTTC. This encodes CASSELRVWSPYNEQFF.

This clonotype has a handful of counts. This sequence joins TRBV5-4 and TRBJ1-1; D remains ambiguous. Trimming removed 4 bases at V and 1 base at J, with 8 bases between. Germline CDR1 SGHNT, CDR2 YYREEE (reference sequence). The CDR3 loop spans 13 amino acids. The CDR3 DNA is TGTGCCAGCAGCCAACAGACGAACACTGAAGCTTTCTTT. Residues: CASSQQTNTEAFF.

The J gene is TRBJ2-7, the V gene TRBV3-1; the match to TRBD2 covers 7 bases. Losses at the gene ends were 0 bases for V and 9 bases for J; bases not matched to a gene: 2. The length of the CDR3 is 12 residues. CDR1 and CDR2 (germline): LGHDT, YNNKEL (reference sequence). CDR3 in DNA: TGTGCCAGCAGCCAAGAATCGGGGGGGCAGTACTTC. The encoded protein is CASSQESGGQYF.

The genes are TRBV20-1 and TRBJ1-2; 12 bases map to TRBD1. Trimming removed 6 bases from V and 1 base from J; junction bases left unmatched: 6. The germline V gene has CDR1 DFQATT and CDR2 SNEGSKA (reference sequence). This CDR3 comprises 15 residues. The CDR3 coding sequence is TGCAGTGCCACGGGACAGGGGGCTATTAACTATGGCTACACCTTC. Protein: CSATGQGAINYGYTF.